This T cell receptor beta chain appears in the sequencing data of a study of cytomegalovirus exposure and HLA in healthy donors (dated by TCRdb to the late 2010s). A note on the overall study: According to an earlier analysis of 587 of the donors, some 170 million T cells yielded over 90 million unique TCR beta sequences and less than 300 Gb of sequence data. The later analysis used no new phenotypic data to find candidate immune exposures, relying instead on TCR beta sequences and their occurrence across donors. An early release that covered several hundred HLA-typed donors contained approximately 320 gigabases of sequencing data and tens of millions of unique TCR sequences. A later analysis re-analyzed previously published TCR beta repertoires from hundreds of donors and added high-resolution HLA genotyping to study TCR occurrence patterns. The study aimed to test whether signatures of past pathogen exposure could be identified by cataloging public T cell receptors. Among the roughly 390 genotyped donors, around 79% belonged to the genetic ancestry cluster associated with self-reported Caucasian donors. Among some 410 genotyped donors of the cohort, an average of around 250,000 unique TCR beta nucleotide sequences was sequenced per donor, of which 15% to 20% were non-productive. The number of typed donors differed by locus: about 620-640 for A, B, C, DRB1 and DQB1; approximately 530 for DQA1; roughly 600 for DPA1; and roughly 490 for DPB1. Donor age, sex, ethnicity and CMV serostatus were compiled together with the repertoire data. Besides the first cohort of approximately 670 subjects, a separate validation cohort made up of some 110 different subjects was used. In an earlier analysis of 500 to 650 of the donors, high-throughput TCR beta sequencing was used to judge whether each TCR beta V gene segment behaved as functional or pseudogenic. The study used immunosequencing to profile the T cell repertoires of about 670 subjects and linked those repertoires to cytomegalovirus serostatus. The study combined high-throughput TCR immunosequencing, statistical association of individual TCRs with disease status, and machine learning to predict cytomegalovirus infection status. Every repertoire in the discovery cohort had been generated on one and the same sequencing platform. Because of strong linkage in the cohort, four to six DR-DQ haplotypes were treated as single units for association and clustering. HLA typing included class I and class II loci at four-digit resolution. A later genetic analysis used genome-wide SNP genotypes for about 65% of the 666 donors, treating that subset as a discovery cohort.

The cohort consisted of hundreds of healthy bone marrow donors. Cohort members were all nominally healthy when sampled, although unrecorded immune exposures were likely present. The donor was CMV seronegative and belonged to the group of 320 or so seronegative cohort members. A peripheral blood sample was collected from each donor, and TCR beta sequencing was performed on peripheral blood mononuclear cells. The Qiagen DNeasy Blood Extraction Kit was used to extract genomic DNA from the blood cell samples. The germline V gene supplies CDR1 MNHEY and CDR2 SVGAGI. The CDR3 runs 16 amino acids, cysteine and phenylalanine included. Kept here is only the CDR3 DNA, which spans 48 bases and is read in frame from base 1. Deletion took 2 bases off V and 7 bases off J, with a span of 17 bases between the germline ends. What the work shows at the level of the full study, not this receptor alone: In vitro tests confirmed that a few of the cytomegalovirus-associated TCR beta chains recognize cytomegalovirus antigens. Roughly uniform sequencing depth across donors was assumed in presence/absence analyses, although this assumption may not hold. In an earlier analysis of 587 of the donors, most TCR beta V segments appeared in productive rearrangements about 87% or about 30% of the time, broadly matching IMGT annotations. According to a later analysis, most CMV-associated TCR beta chains appeared to be HLA-restricted, and the HLA associations seemed to be driven largely by CMV exposure. The cohort was sequenced for TCR beta chains only, and without alpha or paired-chain data the features that could be detected were limited. Cytomegalovirus status was reported to be diagnosed by the classifier with high specificity and sensitivity in both the original and validation cohorts. Because HLA typing was missing for some donors at each locus, association tests included only the typed subset. Because the 87-base-pair reads could not distinguish some IMGT-functional V segments, including TRBV6-2 and TRBV6-3, those segments were excluded. The study gave a list of 150 to 200 TCR beta chains associated with cytomegalovirus. Most TCR sequences were observed very rarely across donors, whereas some public TCRs were present in many individuals. The authors suggested that the approach could potentially be extended to other disease states and immunological phenotypes. V-gene and J-gene trimming of TCR beta chains was associated with a missense DCLRE1C variant in a later genetic analysis, and the association was replicated in an independent cohort. Linkage disequilibrium might explain the correlated functional status among segregating V segments, but an unknown experimental factor could not be excluded. A later analysis found that TCR association rates varied across HLA loci, with DRB1 alleles showing the most associated TCRs and HLA-C alleles the fewest. A further reported finding was that TCR beta sequences accurately predicted the HLA-A and HLA-B alleles for most subjects in the first cohort. Compared with the approximately 670-donor mean, donors in an Asian-associated ancestry cluster had fewer N-insertions in productive TCRs, according to a later genetic analysis. At a false discovery rate of 0.05, a later analysis linked some 17,000 TCR beta sequences to specific HLA alleles. In a later analysis, several top co-occurrence clusters were reported to appear linked to parvovirus B19, influenza, CMV and Epstein-Barr virus. Assigning TCR associations to individual alleles was difficult when HLA alleles, especially DR and DQ, strongly co-occurred. Compared with equally common non-associated chains, HLA-associated TCR beta chains in a later analysis were more clonally expanded and had lower generation probabilities. Approximately 16 rarely observed V segments, including chromosome 9 orphons, were excluded from the earlier analysis of several hundred of the donors because counts were too low. A group of highly shared sequence variants was considered likely to be a technical artifact of the sequencing pipeline. The only immune exposure information available for the cohort was CMV serostatus.

The method was the immunoSEQ multiplex PCR assay. The multiplex PCR relied on a mix of 60 forward primers for TCR Vbeta segments and 13 reverse primers for TCR Jbeta segments. Amplification of the CDR3 region of rearranged TCR beta genes was performed with a multiplex PCR assay on genomic DNA. The amplified TCR beta libraries were sequenced on the Illumina HiSeq System as 87-base-pair reads. In the paper's pipeline: Across the 700 or so repertoires, a later analysis counted about 81 million unique TCR beta chains, around 11 million of which were shared by at least two donors. Raw reads were error-corrected and collapsed into unique sequences with a nearest-neighbor algorithm that merged closely related sequences to remove PCR and sequencing errors. Alignment of CDR3 sequences to IMGT reference sequences was used to assign V, D and J gene segments. For a sequence to be retained, at least a six-nucleotide match to both a V gene segment and a J gene segment was required. Rearrangements were called productive when the CDR3 lacked stop codons and stayed in frame with V and J; all others were non-productive. Following IMGT convention, CDR3 was defined as the stretch from the second conserved V-encoded cysteine to the conserved J-encoded phenylalanine. Sequences without an unambiguous match to a single V gene segment were excluded from the earlier analysis of over 500 of the donors. In an earlier analysis of 587 of the donors, V segments were called functional above 56.7% productive rearrangements and were called segregating when the between-donor standard deviation exceeded 5%. A statistical classification framework was built for diagnosing cytomegalovirus status from the catalog of TCR beta chain sequences. In a later analysis, TCR nucleotide sequences were compared against IMGT/GENE-DB human TR gene sequences so that V and J genes could be assigned. Using the TCRdist pipeline, a later analysis assigned CDR3 sequences along with most-parsimonious VDJ recombination scenarios. In a later analysis, each TCR beta chain was defined by its CDR3 amino acid sequence together with its V-gene family, and reads without a unique V-gene family were excluded. As a way to deal with suspected cross-contamination and a sequencing artifact, a later analysis dropped roughly 620 nucleotide sequences that were highly shared and had low generation probability. In a later analysis, a clonal expansion index for each public chain was calculated from normalized within-repertoire ranks of inferred template counts. In a later analysis, generation probabilities were computed using a VDJ recombination model fitted to out-of-frame rearrangements, and the results were checked against IGoR. A later analysis scored TCR-TCR, TCR-HLA and TCR-CMV co-occurrence with hypergeometric tests, applying a repertoire-size bias correction to TCR pairs. In a later analysis, false discovery rates were estimated by permuting HLA or CMV assignments 20 times. In a later analysis, co-occurring TCRs were grouped using DBSCAN, and TCRdist sequence similarity was added for clustering within HLA-allele-positive subsets. For co-occurrence clustering, repertoires with fewer than 30,000 or more than 120,000 public chains were excluded, along with a handful of repertoires with anomalous nucleotide sharing. As stored in TCRdb, this immuneACCESS dataset retains in-frame rearrangements with V and J assigned. A fraction of the clones does not appear; measured against another copy, unresolved V genes explain less than half of the discrepancy, and the remainder lacks a known reason. V and J calls and clone size are those listed in that table; D and trimming were worked out from the DNA. This sample holds about 220,000 clones; approximately 88% were observed only once. Jointly, the top ten make up roughly 0.71% of the sample.

As for this clone: The specificity of this receptor is unknown. No base qualities exist here, and no much larger clone lies one base off it.

Sequenced: PBMCs. The sequence came from a boy between 2 and 10 years old in good health and CMV-seronegative. The V and J genes are TRBV6-5 and TRBJ1-4; the best D guess is TRBD1, with 6 bases matching. In nucleotides, the sequence is TGTGCCAGCAGTTACGGGGGCAGGGGCGCGGGTGAAAAACTGTTTTTT. This gives the protein CASSYGGRGAGEKLFF.